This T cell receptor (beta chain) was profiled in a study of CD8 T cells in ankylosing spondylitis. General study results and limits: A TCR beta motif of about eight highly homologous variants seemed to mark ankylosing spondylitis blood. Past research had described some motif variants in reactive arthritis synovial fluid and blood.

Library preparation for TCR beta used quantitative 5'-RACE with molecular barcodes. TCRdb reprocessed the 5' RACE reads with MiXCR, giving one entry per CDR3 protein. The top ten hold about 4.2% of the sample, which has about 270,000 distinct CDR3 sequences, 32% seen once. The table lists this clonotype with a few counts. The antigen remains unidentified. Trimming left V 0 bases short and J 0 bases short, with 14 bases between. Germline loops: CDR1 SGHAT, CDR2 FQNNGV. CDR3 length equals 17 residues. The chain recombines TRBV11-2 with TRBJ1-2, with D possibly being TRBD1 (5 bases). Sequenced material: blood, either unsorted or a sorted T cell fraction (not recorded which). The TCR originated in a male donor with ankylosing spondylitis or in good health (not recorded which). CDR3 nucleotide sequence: TGTGCCAGCAGCTTAGAGGGCGGGGCAGGTCCTAACTATGGCTACACCTTC. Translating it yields CASSLEGGAGPNYGYTF. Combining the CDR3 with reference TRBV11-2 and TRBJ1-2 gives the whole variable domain EAGVAQSPRYKIIEKRQSVAFWCNPISGHATLYWYQQILGQGPKLLIQFQNNGVVDDSQLPKDRFSAERLKGVDSTLKIQPAKLEDSAVYLCASSLEGGAGPNYGYTFGSGTRLTVV.